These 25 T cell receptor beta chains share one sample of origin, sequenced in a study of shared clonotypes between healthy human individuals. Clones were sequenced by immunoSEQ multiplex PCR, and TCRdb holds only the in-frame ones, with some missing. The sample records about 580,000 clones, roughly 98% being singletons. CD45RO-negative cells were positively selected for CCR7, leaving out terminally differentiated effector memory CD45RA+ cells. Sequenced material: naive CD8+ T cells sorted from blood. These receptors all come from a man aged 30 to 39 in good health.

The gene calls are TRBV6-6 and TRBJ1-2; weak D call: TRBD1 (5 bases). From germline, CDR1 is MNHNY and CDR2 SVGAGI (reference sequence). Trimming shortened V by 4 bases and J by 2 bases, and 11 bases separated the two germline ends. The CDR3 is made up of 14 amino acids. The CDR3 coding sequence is TGTGCCAGCAGTTTAATGGGGCTCAACTATGGCTACACCTTC. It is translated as CASSLMGLNYGYTF.

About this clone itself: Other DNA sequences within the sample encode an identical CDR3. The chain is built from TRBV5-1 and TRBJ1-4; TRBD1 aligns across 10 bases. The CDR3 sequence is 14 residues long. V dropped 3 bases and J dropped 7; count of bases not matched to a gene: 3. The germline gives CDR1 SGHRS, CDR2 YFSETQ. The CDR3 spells CASSSTGGGEKLFF. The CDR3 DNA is TGCGCCAGCAGCTCGACAGGGGGCGGTGAAAAACTGTTTTTT.

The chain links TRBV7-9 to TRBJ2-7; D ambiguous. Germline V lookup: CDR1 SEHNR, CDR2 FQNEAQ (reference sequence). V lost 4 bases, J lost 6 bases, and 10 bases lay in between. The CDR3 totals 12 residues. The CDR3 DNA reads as TGTGCCAGCAGCTCCCTCTCGGCCGAGCAGTACTTC. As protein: CASSSLSAEQYF.

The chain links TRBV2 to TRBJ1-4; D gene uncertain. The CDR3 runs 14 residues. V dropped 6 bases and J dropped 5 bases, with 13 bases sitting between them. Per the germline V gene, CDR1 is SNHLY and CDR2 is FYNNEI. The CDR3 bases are TGTGCCAGCAGAGCCAGTCTCTACAATGAAAAACTGTTTTTT. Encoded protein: CASRASLYNEKLFF.

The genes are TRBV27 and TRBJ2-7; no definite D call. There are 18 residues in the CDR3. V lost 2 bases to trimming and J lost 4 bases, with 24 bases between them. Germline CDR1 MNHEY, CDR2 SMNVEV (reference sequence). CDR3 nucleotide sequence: TGTGCCAGCAGTTTAACGGCCGGGTTGGGGAAGACCTTTTACGAGCAGTACTTC. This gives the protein CASSLTAGLGKTFYEQYF.

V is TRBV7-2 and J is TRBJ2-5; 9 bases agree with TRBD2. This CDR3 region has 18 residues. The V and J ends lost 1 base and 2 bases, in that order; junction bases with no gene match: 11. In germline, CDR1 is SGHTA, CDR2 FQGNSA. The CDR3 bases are TGTGCCAGCAGCTTAGGTTTTCGGCTAGCGGGGATTCAAGAGACCCAGTACTTC. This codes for CASSLGFRLAGIQETQYF. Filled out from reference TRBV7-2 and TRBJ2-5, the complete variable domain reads GAGVSQSPSNKVTEKGKDVELRCDPISGHTALYWYRQSLGQGLEFLIYFQGNSAPDKSGLPSDRFSAERTGGSVSTLTIQRTQQEDSAVYLCASSLGFRLAGIQETQYFGPGTRLLVL.

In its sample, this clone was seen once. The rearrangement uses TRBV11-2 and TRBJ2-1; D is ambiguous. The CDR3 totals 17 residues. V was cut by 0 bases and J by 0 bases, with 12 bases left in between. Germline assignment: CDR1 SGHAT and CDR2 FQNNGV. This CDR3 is CASSLEEVPFSYNEQFF. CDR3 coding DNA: TGTGCCAGCAGCTTAGAAGAGGTCCCTTTCTCCTACAATGAGCAGTTCTTC.

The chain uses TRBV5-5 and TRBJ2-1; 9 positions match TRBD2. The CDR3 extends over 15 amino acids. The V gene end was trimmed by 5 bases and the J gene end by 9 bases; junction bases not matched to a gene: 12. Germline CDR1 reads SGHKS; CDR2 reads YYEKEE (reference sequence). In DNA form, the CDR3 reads TGTGCCAGCAGTCCCGCGGGAGGGGGATTTGGTGAGCAGTTCTTC. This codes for CASSPAGGGFGEQFF.

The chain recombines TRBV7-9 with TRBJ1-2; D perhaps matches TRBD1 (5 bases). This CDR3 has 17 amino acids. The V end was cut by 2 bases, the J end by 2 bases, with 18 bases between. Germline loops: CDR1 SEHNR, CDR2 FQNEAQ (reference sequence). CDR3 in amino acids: CASSLNGAGPLNYGYTF. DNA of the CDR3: TGTGCCAGCAGCTTAAATGGGGCAGGGCCGTTGAACTATGGCTACACCTTC.

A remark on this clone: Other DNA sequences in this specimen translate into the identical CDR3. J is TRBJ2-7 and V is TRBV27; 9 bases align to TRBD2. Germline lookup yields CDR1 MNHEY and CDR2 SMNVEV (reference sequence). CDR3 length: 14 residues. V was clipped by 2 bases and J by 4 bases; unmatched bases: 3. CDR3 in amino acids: CASSLLAGTYEQYF. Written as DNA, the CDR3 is TGTGCCAGCAGTTTACTAGCGGGAACGTACGAGCAGTACTTC.

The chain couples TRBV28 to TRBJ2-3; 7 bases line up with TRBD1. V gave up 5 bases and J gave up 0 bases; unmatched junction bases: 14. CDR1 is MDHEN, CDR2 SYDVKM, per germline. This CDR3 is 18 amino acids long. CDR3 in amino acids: CASSPFDVRGPSTDTQYF. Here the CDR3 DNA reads TGTGCCAGCAGTCCATTCGACGTTAGGGGGCCGAGCACAGATACGCAGTATTTT.

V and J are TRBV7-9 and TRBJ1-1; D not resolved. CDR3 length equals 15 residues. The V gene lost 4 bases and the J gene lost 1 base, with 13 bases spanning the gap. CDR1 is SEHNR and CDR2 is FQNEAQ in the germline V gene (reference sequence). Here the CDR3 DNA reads TGTGCCAGCAGCTCCCCGTGGGGTACGAACACTGAAGCTTTCTTT. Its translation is CASSSPWGTNTEAFF.

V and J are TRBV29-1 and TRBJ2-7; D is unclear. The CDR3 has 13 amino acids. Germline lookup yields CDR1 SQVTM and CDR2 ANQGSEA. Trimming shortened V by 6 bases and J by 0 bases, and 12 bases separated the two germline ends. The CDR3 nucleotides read TGCAGCGTGAGGCGCCCTAGCTCCTACGAGCAGTACTTC. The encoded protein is CSVRRPSSYEQYF.

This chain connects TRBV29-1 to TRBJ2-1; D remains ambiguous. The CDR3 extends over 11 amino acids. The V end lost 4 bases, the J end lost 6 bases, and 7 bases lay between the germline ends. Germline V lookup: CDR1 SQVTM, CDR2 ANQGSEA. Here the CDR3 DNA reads TGCAGCGTTGGGGCCGGCAATGAGCAGTTCTTC. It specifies CSVGAGNEQFF.

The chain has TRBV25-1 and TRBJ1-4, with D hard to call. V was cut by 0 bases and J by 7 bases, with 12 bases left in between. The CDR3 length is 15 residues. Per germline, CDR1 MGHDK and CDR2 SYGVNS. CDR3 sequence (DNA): TGTGCCAGCAGTGAATATGGGAAGAGGAGTGAAAAACTGTTTTTT. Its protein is CASSEYGKRSEKLFF.

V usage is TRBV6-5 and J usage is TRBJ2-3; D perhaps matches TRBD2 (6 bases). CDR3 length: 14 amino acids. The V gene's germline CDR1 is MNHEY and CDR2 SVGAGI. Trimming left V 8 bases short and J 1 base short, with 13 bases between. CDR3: CASYPGLGTDTQYF. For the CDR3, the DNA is TGTGCCAGCTACCCGGGACTCGGCACAGATACGCAGTATTTT.

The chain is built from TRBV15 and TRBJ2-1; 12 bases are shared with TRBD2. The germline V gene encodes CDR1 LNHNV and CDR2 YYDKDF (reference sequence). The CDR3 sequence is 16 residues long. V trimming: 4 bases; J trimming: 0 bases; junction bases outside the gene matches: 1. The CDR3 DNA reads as TGTGCCACCAGCACGACTAGCGGGAGCTCCTACAATGAGCAGTTCTTC. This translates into CATSTTSGSSYNEQFF. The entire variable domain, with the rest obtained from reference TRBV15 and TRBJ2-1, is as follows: DAMVIQNPRYQVTQFGKPVTLSCSQTLNHNVMYWYQQKSSQAPKLLFHYYDKDFNNEADTPDNFQSRRPNTSFCFLDIRSPGLGDTAMYLCATSTTSGSSYNEQFFGPGTRLTVL.

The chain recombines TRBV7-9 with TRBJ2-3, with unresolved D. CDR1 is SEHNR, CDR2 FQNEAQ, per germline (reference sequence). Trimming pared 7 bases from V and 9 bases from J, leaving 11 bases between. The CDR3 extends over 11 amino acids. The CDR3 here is CASIYRATQYF. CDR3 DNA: TGTGCCAGCATCTATAGGGCCACGCAGTATTTT. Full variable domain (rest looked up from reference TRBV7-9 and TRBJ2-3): DTGVSQNPRHKITKRGQNVTFRCDPISEHNRLYWYRQTLGQGPEFLTYFQNEAQLEKSRLLSDRFSAERPKGSFSTLEIQRTEQGDSAMYLCASIYRATQYFGPGTRLTVL.

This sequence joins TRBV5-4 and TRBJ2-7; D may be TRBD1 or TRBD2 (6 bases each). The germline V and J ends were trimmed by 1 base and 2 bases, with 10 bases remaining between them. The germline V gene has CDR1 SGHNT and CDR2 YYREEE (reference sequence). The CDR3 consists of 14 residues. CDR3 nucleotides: TGTGCCAGCAGCTTGTATCGGGGGCCCTACGAGCAGTACTTC. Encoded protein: CASSLYRGPYEQYF. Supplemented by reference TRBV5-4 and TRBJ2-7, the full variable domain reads ETGVTQSPTHLIKTRGQQVTLRCSSQSGHNTVSWYQQALGQGPQFIFQYYREEENGRGNFPPRFSGLQFPNYSSELNVNALELDDSALYLCASSLYRGPYEQYFGPGTRLTVT.

The CDR3 bases are TGTGCCAGCATTGGGGACAGCTCCTACGAGCAGTACTTC. It is translated as CASIGDSSYEQYF. The rearrangement uses TRBV5-4 and TRBJ2-7; TRBD1 matches at 7 bases. The V gene end was trimmed by 6 bases and the J gene end by 0 bases; junction bases not matched to a gene: 3. This CDR3 is built from 13 residues. CDR1 and CDR2 (germline): SGHNT, YYREEE (reference sequence).

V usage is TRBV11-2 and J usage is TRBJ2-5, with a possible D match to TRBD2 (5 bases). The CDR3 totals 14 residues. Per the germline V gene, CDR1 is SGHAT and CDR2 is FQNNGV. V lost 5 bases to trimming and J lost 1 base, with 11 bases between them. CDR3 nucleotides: TGTGCCAGCAGCACCATTCGGGGCCAAGAGACCCAGTACTTC. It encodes CASSTIRGQETQYF. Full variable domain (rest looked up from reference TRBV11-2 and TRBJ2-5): EAGVAQSPRYKIIEKRQSVAFWCNPISGHATLYWYQQILGQGPKLLIQFQNNGVVDDSQLPKDRFSAERLKGVDSTLKIQPAKLEDSAVYLCASSTIRGQETQYFGPGTRLLVL.

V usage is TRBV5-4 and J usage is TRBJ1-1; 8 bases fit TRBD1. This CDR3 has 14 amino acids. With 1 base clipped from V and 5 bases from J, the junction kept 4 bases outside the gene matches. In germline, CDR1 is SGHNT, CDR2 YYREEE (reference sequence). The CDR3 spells CASSLTGGMTEAFF. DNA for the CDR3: TGTGCCAGCAGCTTGACAGGGGGGATGACTGAAGCTTTCTTT.

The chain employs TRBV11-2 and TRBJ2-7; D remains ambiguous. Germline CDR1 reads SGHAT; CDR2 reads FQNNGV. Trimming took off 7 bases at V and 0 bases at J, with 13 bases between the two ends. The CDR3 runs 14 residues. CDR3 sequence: CASTSKPFSYEQYF. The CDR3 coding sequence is TGTGCCAGCACAAGTAAGCCGTTCTCCTACGAGCAGTACTTC. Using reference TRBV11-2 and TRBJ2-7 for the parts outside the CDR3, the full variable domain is EAGVAQSPRYKIIEKRQSVAFWCNPISGHATLYWYQQILGQGPKLLIQFQNNGVVDDSQLPKDRFSAERLKGVDSTLKIQPAKLEDSAVYLCASTSKPFSYEQYFGPGTRLTVT.

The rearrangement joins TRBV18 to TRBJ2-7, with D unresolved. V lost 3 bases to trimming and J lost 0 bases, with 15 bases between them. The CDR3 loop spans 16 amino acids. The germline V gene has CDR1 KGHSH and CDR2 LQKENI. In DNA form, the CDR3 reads TGTGCCAGCTCACCCCCAGGCAGGACGGGCTCCTACGAGCAGTACTTC. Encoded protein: CASSPPGRTGSYEQYF. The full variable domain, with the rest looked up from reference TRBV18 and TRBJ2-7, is NAGVMQNPRHLVRRRGQEARLRCSPMKGHSHVYWYRQLPEEGLKFMVYLQKENIIDESGMPKERFSAEFPKEGPSILRIQQVVRGDSAAYFCASSPPGRTGSYEQYFGPGTRLTVT.

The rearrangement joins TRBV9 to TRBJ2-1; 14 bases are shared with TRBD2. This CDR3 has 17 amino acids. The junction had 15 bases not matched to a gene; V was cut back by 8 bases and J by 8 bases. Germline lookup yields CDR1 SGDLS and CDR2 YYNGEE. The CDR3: CASYEGSGTSGSDEQFF. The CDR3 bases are TGTGCCAGTTACGAGGGTTCGGGGACTAGCGGGAGTGATGAGCAGTTCTTC.